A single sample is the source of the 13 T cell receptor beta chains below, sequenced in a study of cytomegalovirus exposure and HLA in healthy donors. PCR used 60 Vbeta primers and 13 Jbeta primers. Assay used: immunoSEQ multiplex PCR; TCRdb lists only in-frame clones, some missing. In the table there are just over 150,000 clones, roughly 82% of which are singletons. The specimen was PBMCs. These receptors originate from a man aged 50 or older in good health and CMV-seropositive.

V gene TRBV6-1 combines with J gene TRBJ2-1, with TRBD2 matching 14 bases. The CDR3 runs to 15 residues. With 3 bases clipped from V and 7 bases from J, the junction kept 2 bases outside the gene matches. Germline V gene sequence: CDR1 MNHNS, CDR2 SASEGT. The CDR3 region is CASSDGTSGGNEQFF. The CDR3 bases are TGTGCCAGCAGTGACGGGACTAGCGGGGGTAATGAGCAGTTCTTC.

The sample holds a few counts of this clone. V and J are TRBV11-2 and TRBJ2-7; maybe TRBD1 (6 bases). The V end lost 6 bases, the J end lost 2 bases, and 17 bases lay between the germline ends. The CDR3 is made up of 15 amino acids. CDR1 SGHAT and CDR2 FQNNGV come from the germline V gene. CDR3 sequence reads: CASREQGKGAYEQYF. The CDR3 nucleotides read TGTGCCAGCAGGGAACAGGGAAAGGGCGCCTACGAGCAGTACTTC.

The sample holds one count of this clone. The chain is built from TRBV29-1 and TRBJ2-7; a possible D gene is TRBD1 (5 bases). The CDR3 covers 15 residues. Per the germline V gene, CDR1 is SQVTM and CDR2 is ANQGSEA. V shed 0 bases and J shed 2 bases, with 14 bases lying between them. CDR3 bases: TGCAGCGTTGAAGATAAGGAGCAGGGTACCTACGAGCAGTACTTC. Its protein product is CSVEDKEQGTYEQYF.

The DNA for the CDR3 is TGTGCCAGCAGTGAGACGGAGTACGAGCAGTACGTC. This encodes CASSETEYEQYV. The rearrangement joins TRBV6-1 to TRBJ2-7, with unresolved D. V was cut by 3 bases and J by 4 bases, with 7 bases left in between. The CDR3 extends over 12 amino acids. CDR1 is MNHNS and CDR2 is SASEGT in the germline V gene.

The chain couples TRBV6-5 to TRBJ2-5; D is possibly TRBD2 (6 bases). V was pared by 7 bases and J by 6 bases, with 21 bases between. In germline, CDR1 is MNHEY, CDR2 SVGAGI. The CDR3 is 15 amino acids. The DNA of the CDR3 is TGTGCCAGCACCTACCCTTCTAGCGTTGGAAAGACCCAGTACTTC. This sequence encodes CASTYPSSVGKTQYF.

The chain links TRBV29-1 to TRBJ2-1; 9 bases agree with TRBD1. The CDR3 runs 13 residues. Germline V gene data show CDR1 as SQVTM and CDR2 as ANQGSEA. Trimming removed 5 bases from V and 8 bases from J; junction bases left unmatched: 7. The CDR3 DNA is TGCAGCGTTTTACAGGGGGCAGGGTATGAGCAGTTCTTC. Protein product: CSVLQGAGYEQFF.

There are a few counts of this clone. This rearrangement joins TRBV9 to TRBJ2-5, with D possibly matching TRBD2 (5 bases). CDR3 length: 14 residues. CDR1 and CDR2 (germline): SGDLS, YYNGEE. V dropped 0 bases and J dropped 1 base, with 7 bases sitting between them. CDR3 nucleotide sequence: TGTGCCAGCAGCGTAGAGGGAGTCCAAGAGACCCAGTACTTC. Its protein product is CASSVEGVQETQYF.

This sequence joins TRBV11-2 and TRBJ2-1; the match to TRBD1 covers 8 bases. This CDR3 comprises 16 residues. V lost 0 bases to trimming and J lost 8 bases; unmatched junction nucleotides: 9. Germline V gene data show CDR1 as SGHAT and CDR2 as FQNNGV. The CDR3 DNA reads TGTGCCAGCAGCTTAGATAAGGGACAGGCCTTCGATGAGCAGTTCTTC. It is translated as CASSLDKGQAFDEQFF. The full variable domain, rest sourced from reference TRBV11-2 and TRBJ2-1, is EAGVAQSPRYKIIEKRQSVAFWCNPISGHATLYWYQQILGQGPKLLIQFQNNGVVDDSQLPKDRFSAERLKGVDSTLKIQPAKLEDSAVYLCASSLDKGQAFDEQFFGPGTRLTVL.

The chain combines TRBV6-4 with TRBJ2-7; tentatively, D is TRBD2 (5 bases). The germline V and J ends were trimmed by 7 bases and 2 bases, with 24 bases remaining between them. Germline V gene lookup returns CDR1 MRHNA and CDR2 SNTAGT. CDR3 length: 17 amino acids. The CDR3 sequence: CASTTTPSFKSAYEQYV. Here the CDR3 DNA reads TGTGCCAGCACCACCACCCCTAGCTTCAAATCGGCCTACGAGCAGTACGTC.

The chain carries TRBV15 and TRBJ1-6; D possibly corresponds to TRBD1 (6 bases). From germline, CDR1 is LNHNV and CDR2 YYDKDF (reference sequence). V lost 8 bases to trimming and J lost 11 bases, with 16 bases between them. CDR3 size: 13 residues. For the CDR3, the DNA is TGTGCCACCCGGGACATTAATATTCCACCCCTCCACTTT. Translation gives CATRDINIPPLHF. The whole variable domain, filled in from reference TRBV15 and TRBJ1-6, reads DAMVIQNPRYQVTQFGKPVTLSCSQTLNHNVMYWYQQKSSQAPKLLFHYYDKDFNNEADTPDNFQSRRPNTSFCFLDIRSPGLGDTAMYLCATRDINIPPLHFGNGTRLTVT.

The CDR3 here is CASTLGGVGYGYTF. The DNA of the CDR3 is TGTGCCAGCACCCTAGGGGGAGTCGGCTATGGCTACACCTTC. This chain links TRBV11-2 with TRBJ1-2, with D possibly TRBD1 on 6 matching bases. The CDR3 runs to 14 residues. V was clipped by 7 bases and J by 4 bases, with 16 bases between them. Germline CDR1 reads SGHAT; CDR2 reads FQNNGV.

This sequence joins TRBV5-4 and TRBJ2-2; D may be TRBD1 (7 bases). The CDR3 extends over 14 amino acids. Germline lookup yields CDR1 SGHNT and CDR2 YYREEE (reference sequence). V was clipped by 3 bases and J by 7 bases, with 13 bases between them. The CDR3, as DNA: TGTGCCAGCAGCTCCCCAGGGGGGCTCGGGGAGCTGTTTTTT. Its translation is CASSSPGGLGELFF.

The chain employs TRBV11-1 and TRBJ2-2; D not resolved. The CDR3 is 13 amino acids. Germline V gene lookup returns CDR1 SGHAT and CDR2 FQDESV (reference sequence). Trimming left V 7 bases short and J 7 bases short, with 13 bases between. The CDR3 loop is CASTFRVGGELFF. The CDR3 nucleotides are TGTGCCAGCACCTTTCGGGTTGGCGGGGAGCTGTTTTTT.